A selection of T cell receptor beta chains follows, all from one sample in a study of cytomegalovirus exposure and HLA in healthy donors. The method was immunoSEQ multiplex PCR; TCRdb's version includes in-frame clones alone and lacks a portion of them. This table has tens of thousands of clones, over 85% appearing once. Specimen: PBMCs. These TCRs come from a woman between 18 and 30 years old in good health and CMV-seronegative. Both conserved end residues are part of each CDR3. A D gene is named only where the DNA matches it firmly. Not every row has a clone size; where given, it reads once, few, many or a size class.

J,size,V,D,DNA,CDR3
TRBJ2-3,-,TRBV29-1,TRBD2,TGCAGCCTTTCGGGCGGGAGTAATACAGATACGCAGTATTTT,CSLSGGSNTDTQYF
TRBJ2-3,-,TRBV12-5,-,TGTGCTAGTGGTTTGTATCCGTATCTAACGCAGTATTTT,CASGLYPYLTQYF
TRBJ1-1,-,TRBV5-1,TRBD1,TGCGCCAGCAGCTTGTCAGGGGGTAACACTGAAGCTTTCTTT,CASSLSGGNTEAFF
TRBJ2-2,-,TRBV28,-,TGTGCCAGCAGAAAGGGGGTCACCGGGGAGCTGTTTTTT,CASRKGVTGELFF
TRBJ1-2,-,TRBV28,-,TGTGCCAGCAGTTTATTGGGCAGGTTGGGTGGCTACACCTTC,CASSLLGRLGGYTF
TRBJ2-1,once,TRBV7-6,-,TGTGCCAGCAGCCGCCGGTCTAGCGCGTATGCCTACAATGAGCAGTTCTTC,CASSRRSSAYAYNEQFF
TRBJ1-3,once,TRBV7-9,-,TGTGCCAGCAGTTCGGACAGCATGAGCGCCATATATTTT,CASSSDSMSAIYF
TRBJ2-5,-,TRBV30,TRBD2,TGTGCCTGGAGTCCGACTAGCCGACAAGAGACCCAGTACTTC,CAWSPTSRQETQYF
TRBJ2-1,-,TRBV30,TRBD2,TGTGCCTGGAGGGGAATTAGCGGGAGGGCCGGGAATGAGCAGTTCTTC,CAWRGISGRAGNEQFF
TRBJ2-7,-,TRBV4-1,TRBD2,TGCGCCAGCAGCCAAGAGTCAGCGGGAGGCTCCTACGAGCAGTACTTC,CASSQESAGGSYEQYF
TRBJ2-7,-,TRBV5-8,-,TGTGCCAGCAGCTCCCGGGACAATAAGTACGAGCAGTACTTC,CASSSRDNKYEQYF
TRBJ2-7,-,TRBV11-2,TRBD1,TGTGCCAGCAGCTTGACAGGGGGCCGGCAGTACTTC,CASSLTGGRQYF
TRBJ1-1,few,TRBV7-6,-,TGTGCCAGCAGCTTAGCGAATCAGGGAGAAGCTTTCTTT,CASSLANQGEAFF
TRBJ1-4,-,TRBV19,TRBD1,TGTGCCAGTAGTAACCGGGGACAGGGTGGTGAAAAACTGTTTTTT,CASSNRGQGGEKLFF
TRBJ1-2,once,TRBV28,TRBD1,TGTGCCAGCAGTTTGGGACAGGGGTGGGGGTATGGCTACACCTTC,CASSLGQGWGYGYTF
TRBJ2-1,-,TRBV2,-,TGTGCCACGTCCCGGGGTGGCGATGAGCAGTTCTTC,CATSRGGDEQFF
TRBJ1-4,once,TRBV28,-,TGTGCCAGCAGTTTACGAGTTGAAAAACTGTTTTTT,CASSLRVEKLFF
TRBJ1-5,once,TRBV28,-,TGTGCCAGCAGTTTATTCGCCGGGGGTGGCAATCAGCCCCAGCATTTT,CASSLFAGGGNQPQHF
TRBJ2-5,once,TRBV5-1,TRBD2,TGCGCCAGCAGCCCTAGCGGGAGGGCTTCGGGAGAGACCCAGTACTTC,CASSPSGRASGETQYF
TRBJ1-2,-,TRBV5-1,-,TGCGCCAGCAGCTTCCTGGCAGAAAAGAACTATGGCTACACCTTC,CASSFLAEKNYGYTF
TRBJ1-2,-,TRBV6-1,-,TGTGCCAGCAGTTTATCGGGGAGTGGCTACACCTTC,CASSLSGSGYTF
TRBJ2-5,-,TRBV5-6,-,TGTGCCAGCAGCGGTGAGGGGACATACCAAGAGACCCAGTACTTC,CASSGEGTYQETQYF
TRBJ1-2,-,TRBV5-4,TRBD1,TGTGCCAGCAGCTTGGCATTGGGACAGGGGCATGGCTACACCTTC,CASSLALGQGHGYTF
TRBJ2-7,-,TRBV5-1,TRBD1,TGCGCCAGCAGCTCGACAGGGGACGAGCAGTACTTC,CASSSTGDEQYF
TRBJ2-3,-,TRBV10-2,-,TGCGCCAGCAGTGAGTCTACTCTGAGGGTTGGTAGCGGACTCACAGATACGCAGTATTTT,CASSESTLRVGSGLTDTQYF
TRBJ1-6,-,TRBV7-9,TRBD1,TGTGCCAGCAGTCGAGGACAGGATAATTCACCCCTCCACTTT,CASSRGQDNSPLHF
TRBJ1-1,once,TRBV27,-,TGTGCCAGCAGTTTAGACCAGGCCATGAACACTGAAGCTTTCTTT,CASSLDQAMNTEAFF
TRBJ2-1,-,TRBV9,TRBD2,TGTGCCAGCAGCGTAGAGGCGGGAGTTGAGCAGTTCTTC,CASSVEAGVEQFF
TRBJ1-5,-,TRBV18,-,TGTGCCAGCTCACCACTAATCGGTAGCAATCAGCCCCAGCATTTT,CASSPLIGSNQPQHF
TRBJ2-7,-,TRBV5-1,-,TGCGCCAGCAGCTTAGAAAGAGACGAGCAGTACTTC,CASSLERDEQYF
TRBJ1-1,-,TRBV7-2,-,TGTGCCAGCAGCTTATCGGGGGGGAGGAACTTT,CASSLSGGRNF
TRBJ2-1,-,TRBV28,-,TGTGCCAGCAGTTTGGCTAGCAGACACAATGAGCAGTTCTTC,CASSLASRHNEQFF
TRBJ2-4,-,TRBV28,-,TGTGCCAGCAGTTTTTCGAGGGGGGCCAAAAACATTCAGTACTTC,CASSFSRGAKNIQYF
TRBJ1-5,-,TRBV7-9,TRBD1,TGTGCCAGCAGCTCCTCACAGGGGGGAAGTCAGCCCCAGCATTTT,CASSSSQGGSQPQHF
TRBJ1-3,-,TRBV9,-,TGTGCCAGCAGCGTAGCAGTGAGCCTCGGGTTAAACACCATATATTTT,CASSVAVSLGLNTIYF
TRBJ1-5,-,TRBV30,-,TGTGCCTGGGCTAACGCAGGTGCTCATCAGCCCCAGCATTTT,CAWANAGAHQPQHF
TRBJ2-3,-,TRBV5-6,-,TGTGCCAGCAGCTTCACCCCGCTGGCCCACACAGATACGCAGTATTTT,CASSFTPLAHTDTQYF
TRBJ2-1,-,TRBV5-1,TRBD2,TGCGCCAGCAGCAGGGGACTACCCCCGTTAAATGAGCAGTTCTTC,CASSRGLPPLNEQFF
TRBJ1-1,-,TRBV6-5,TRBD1,TGTGCCAGCAGTTTCCAGGGGGAGAACACTGAAGCTTTCTTT,CASSFQGENTEAFF
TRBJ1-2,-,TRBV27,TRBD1,TGTGCCAGCAGTTTACAGGGGGCCTCTTCTTTGGTGGGCTACACCTTC,CASSLQGASSLVGYTF
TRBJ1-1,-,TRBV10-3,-,TGTGCCATCAGTTCGGGGGGCAGCAACATGAACACTGAAGCTTTCTTT,CAISSGGSNMNTEAFF
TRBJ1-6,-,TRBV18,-,TGTGCCAGCTCACTTCAGGGTACCACCTATAATTCACCCCTCCACTTT,CASSLQGTTYNSPLHF
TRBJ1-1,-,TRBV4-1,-,TGCGCCAGCAGCACGCTGGTTAACAGACTAAAGAACACTGAAGCTTTCTTT,CASSTLVNRLKNTEAFF
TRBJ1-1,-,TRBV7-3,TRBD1,TGTGCCAGCAGCTTGTCACAGGGGGCGTGGACTGAAGCTTTCTTT,CASSLSQGAWTEAFF
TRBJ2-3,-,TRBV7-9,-,TGTGCCAGCAGCTTATGGGACACCACAGATACGCAGTATTTT,CASSLWDTTDTQYF
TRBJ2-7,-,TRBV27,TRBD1,TGTGCCAGCAGCCATCGACAGGGTTCATACGAGCAGTACTTC,CASSHRQGSYEQYF
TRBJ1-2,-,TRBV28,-,TGTGCCAGCACCGAACAGTCTGGCTACACCTTC,CASTEQSGYTF
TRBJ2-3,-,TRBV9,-,TGTGCCAGCAGCGTTCAGGGTAGCACAGATACGCAGTATTTT,CASSVQGSTDTQYF
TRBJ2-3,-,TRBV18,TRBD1,TGTGCCAGCTCACCAATCGGGACAGGGAGAACAGATACGCAGTATTTT,CASSPIGTGRTDTQYF
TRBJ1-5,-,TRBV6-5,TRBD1,TGTGCCAGCAGGCTGACAGGGCCCAATCAGCCCCAGCATTTT,CASRLTGPNQPQHF
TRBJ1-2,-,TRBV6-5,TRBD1,TGTGCCAGCAGTTACGCAACGACAGGGGTACTCTATGGCTACACCTTC,CASSYATTGVLYGYTF
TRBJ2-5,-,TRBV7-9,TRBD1,TGTGCCAGCAGCTTAACAGGGGAAGAGACCCAGTACTTC,CASSLTGEETQYF
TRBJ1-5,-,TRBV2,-,TGTGCCAGCAGTGACAGCGGCAATCAGCCCCAGCATTTT,CASSDSGNQPQHF
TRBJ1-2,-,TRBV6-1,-,TGTGCCAGCAGTGACAGGGCCGGATGGGGCTACACCTTC,CASSDRAGWGYTF
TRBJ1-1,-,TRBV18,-,TGTGCCAGCTCACAGCAAACCGGGAACACTGAAGCTTTCTTT,CASSQQTGNTEAFF
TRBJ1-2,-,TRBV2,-,TGTGCCAGCAAAGAGGAGAATGGCTACACCTTC,CASKEENGYTF
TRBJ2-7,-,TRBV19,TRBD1,TGTGCCAGTAGTATAGTCCCCCCTCGGACAGGAACGGAGGAGCAGTACTTC,CASSIVPPRTGTEEQYF
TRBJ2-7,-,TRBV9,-,TGTGCCAACCAACGTGACCCAGGCTCTACCTACGAGCAGTACTTC,CANQRDPGSTYEQYF
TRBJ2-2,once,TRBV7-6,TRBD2,TGTGCCAGCAGCTCGACATCGGGACTAGCGGTGAACACCGGGGAGCTGTTTTTT,CASSSTSGLAVNTGELFF
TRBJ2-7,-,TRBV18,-,TGTGCCAGCTCACCCCAGGTTTCCTACGAGCAGTACTTC,CASSPQVSYEQYF